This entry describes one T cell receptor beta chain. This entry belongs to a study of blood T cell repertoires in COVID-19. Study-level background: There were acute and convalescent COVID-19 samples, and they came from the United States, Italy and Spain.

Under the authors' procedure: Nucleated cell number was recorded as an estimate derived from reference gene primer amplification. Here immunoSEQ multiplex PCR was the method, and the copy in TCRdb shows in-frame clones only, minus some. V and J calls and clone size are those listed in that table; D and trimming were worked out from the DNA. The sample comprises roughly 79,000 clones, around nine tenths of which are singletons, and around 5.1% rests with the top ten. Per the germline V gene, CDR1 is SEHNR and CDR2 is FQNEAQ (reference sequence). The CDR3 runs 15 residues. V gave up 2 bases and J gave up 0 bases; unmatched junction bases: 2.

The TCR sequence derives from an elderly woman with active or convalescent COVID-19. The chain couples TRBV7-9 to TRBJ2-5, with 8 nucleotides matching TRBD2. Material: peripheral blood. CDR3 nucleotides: TGTGCCAGCAGCTTACGGACTAGCAACCAAGAGACCCAGTACTTC. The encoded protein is CASSLRTSNQETQYF.